These 8 T cell receptor beta chains were sequenced from one sample in a study of cytomegalovirus exposure and HLA in healthy donors. TCRdb's copy holds only in-frame clones and misses some; the assay was immunoSEQ multiplex PCR. Of roughly 310,000 clones listed, roughly 90% are singletons. Sequences were obtained from PBMCs. The receptors shown here come from a man aged 25 to 40 in good health and CMV-seronegative.

The chain has TRBV10-3 and TRBJ1-1; D uncertain. Trimming pared 0 bases from V and 7 bases from J, leaving 12 bases between. The CDR3 contains 14 residues. The germline V gene encodes CDR1 ENHRY and CDR2 SYGVKD. CDR3 in amino acids: CAISESTGVSEAFF. CDR3 bases: TGTGCCATCAGTGAGTCGACGGGTGTCAGTGAAGCTTTCTTT.

The V and J genes are TRBV6-4 and TRBJ2-7; D may be TRBD2 (6 bases). This CDR3 comprises 14 residues. V was shortened by 4 bases and J by 1 base, with 11 bases between the two germline ends. In germline, CDR1 is MRHNA, CDR2 SNTAGT. The CDR3 here is CASSAEGTSYEQYF. The CDR3 DNA reads as TGTGCCAGCAGTGCCGAGGGGACTTCCTACGAGCAGTACTTC.

The gene calls are TRBV5-1 and TRBJ2-5, with D hard to call. Germline V CDR1 and CDR2: SGHRS, YFSETQ. With 0 bases removed from V and 3 bases from J, the gap between germline ends came to 6 bases. This CDR3 contains 13 residues. CDR3: CASSLALEETQYF. CDR3 in DNA: TGCGCCAGCAGCTTGGCTCTAGAAGAGACCCAGTACTTC.

This sequence joins TRBV2 and TRBJ2-5; TRBD1 agrees at 10 bases. This CDR3 spans 14 amino acids. The J segment lost 1 base and the V segment lost 10 bases, leaving 6 bases of the junction unmatched. The germline CDR1 and CDR2 sequences are SNHLY and FYNNEI. CDR3 coding DNA: TGTGCCACCCGGGACAGGGGAACCCAAGAGACCCAGTACTTC. Encoded protein: CATRDRGTQETQYF.

The chain joins TRBV13 to TRBJ2-2, with D possibly being TRBD1 (7 bases). Trimming shortened V by 5 bases and J by 3 bases, and 10 bases separated the two germline ends. Germline CDR1 reads PRHDT; CDR2 reads FYEKMQ (reference sequence). CDR3 length: 14 amino acids. CDR3 coding DNA: TGTGCCAGCAGCGCGGGACAGTACACCGGGGAGCTGTTTTTT. Its protein is CASSAGQYTGELFF.

The chain combines TRBV9 with TRBJ2-1, with 9 bases aligning to TRBD1. The CDR3 spans 16 residues. CDR1 is SGDLS, CDR2 YYNGEE, per germline. V lost 4 bases, J lost 3 bases, and 8 bases stayed unmatched. The CDR3 nucleotides read TGTGCCAGCAGCTCTCTCGACAGGGGGTTCTACAATGAGCAGTTCTTC. Residues: CASSSLDRGFYNEQFF.

The chain is built from TRBV13 and TRBJ2-7; 12 bases align to TRBD2. V lost 5 bases and J lost 7; bases outside the gene matches: 15. Per the germline V gene, CDR1 is PRHDT and CDR2 is FYEKMQ (reference sequence). This CDR3 spans 17 amino acids. CDR3 region: CASSVRTSGEFQGEQYF. As DNA, the CDR3 is TGTGCCAGCAGCGTCCGGACTAGCGGGGAGTTTCAGGGAGAGCAGTACTTC.

The chain employs TRBV6-5 and TRBJ1-1; TRBD1 matches 7 bases. The length of the CDR3 is 15 residues. The J segment lost 4 bases and the V segment lost 8 bases, leaving 13 bases of the junction unmatched. Germline lookup yields CDR1 MNHEY and CDR2 SVGAGI. The CDR3 DNA sequence: TGTGCCAGCGGAATTGGGTTGGACAGGCGCACTGAAGCTTTCTTT. This codes for CASGIGLDRRTEAFF.